This section outlines one TCR beta chain sequence together with its context. Using immunoSEQ multiplex PCR, the repertoire was profiled, and TCRdb retains in-frame clones only, with some absent. The sample has roughly 400,000 clones; about 86% are singletons. The sample originates from a study of blood T cell repertoires in COVID-19. Study-level background: Spain, Italy and the United States supplied samples that represented acute and convalescent COVID-19. In each case, the material was cDNA or gDNA derived from T cells, B-cell-depleted T cells, or PBMCs.

Participant age was roughly 18 to 90 years, and participants resided in roughly 25 US areas. Two consecutive negative NP/OP PCR tests, clearance, or resolved symptoms defined Cohort 3 recovery. The CDR3 has 13 residues. The germline V gene encodes CDR1 SGHTA and CDR2 FQGNSA. Deletions cut 1 base from V and 11 bases from J, with 14 bases between. The J gene is TRBJ1-1, the V gene TRBV7-2; D call uncertain. This TCR came from a woman aged 50 to 65 who had recovered from COVID-19. Sequencing was performed on PBMCs or T cells enriched from blood (not recorded which). For the CDR3, the DNA is TGTGCCAGCAGCTTAGGGGTGGAAAGAGGTGCTTTCTTT. Translated, it gives CASSLGVERGAFF.